A selection of T cell receptor beta chains follows, all from one sample in a study of read filtering for tumor transcriptome and immune sequencing. TCRdb called the reads again in MiXCR, with one record for every CDR3 protein. The sample comprises 45,000 to 55,000 distinct CDR3 sequences, roughly 19% of which are singletons, and over 15% rests with the top ten. The specimen was a population of CD138-negative cells sorted from bone marrow. Receptor source: a donor at least 40 years old with multiple myeloma. Both conserved end residues are part of each CDR3. D genes are given only for firm matches. Clone size is not always given. Where it is, it says once, few, many or a class for expanded clones.

j_call clone_size v_call d_call cdr3_aa cdr3_nt
TRBJ2-3 few TRBV20-1 TRBD2 CSAPGLAGADTQYF TGCAGTGCGCCGGGACTAGCGGGCGCAGATACGCAGTATTTT
TRBJ1-1 many TRBV6-5 - CASSYSGTTGPGRISFF TGTGCCAGCAGTTACTCGGGAACGACAGGCCCGGGAAGAATATCTTTCTTT
TRBJ1-3 - TRBV12-5 - CASGLVLGQSGNTIYF TGTGCTAGTGGTTTGGTACTAGGACAATCTGGAAACACCATATATTTT
TRBJ1-6 many TRBV11-2 TRBD1 CASRLRTGRNSPLHF TGTGCCAGCAGGTTACGGACAGGGCGTAATTCACCCCTCCACTTT
TRBJ1-1 - TRBV27 - CASGGFRDTEAFF TGTGCCAGCGGTGGCTTCAGGGATACTGAAGCTTTCTTT
TRBJ2-7 few TRBV27 TRBD1 CASSSLNRGKDEQYF TGTGCCAGCAGTTCTCTTAACAGGGGTAAGGACGAGCAGTACTTC
TRBJ2-5 many TRBV7-9 TRBD2 CASSWGLAGAETQYF TGTGCCAGCAGCTGGGGACTAGCGGGAGCTGAGACCCAGTACTTC
TRBJ2-1 - TRBV6-5 TRBD2 CACGRAGRTYNEQFF TGTGCCTGCGGCCGAGCGGGAAGAACCTACAATGAGCAGTTCTTC
TRBJ2-7 - TRBV12-3/TRBV12-4 - CASSFYSGGYEQYF TGTGCCAGCAGTTTCTACTCCGGGGGCTACGAGCAGTACTTC
TRBJ2-1 few TRBV20-1 TRBD2 CSAIPRAGGTYNEQFF TGCAGTGCCATCCCTCGAGCGGGAGGTACCTACAATGAGCAGTTCTTC
TRBJ2-7 many TRBV18 - CASSLQGSEQYF TGTGCCAGCTCACTACAGGGTAGCGAGCAGTACTTC
TRBJ2-6 many TRBV11-2 - CASSLGGVTGANVLTF TGTGCCAGCAGCTTAGGAGGGGTTACTGGGGCCAACGTCCTGACTTTC
TRBJ2-2 many TRBV29-1 TRBD1 CSVAPTGTGITGELFF TGCAGCGTTGCCCCAACCGGGACAGGGATAACCGGGGAGCTGTTTTTT
TRBJ2-1 - TRBV6-1 - CASNGASSYNEQFF TGTGCCAGCAATGGCGCGAGCTCCTACAATGAGCAGTTCTTC
TRBJ2-4 few TRBV5-1 TRBD2 CASAGLAGENIQYF TGCGCCAGCGCGGGGCTAGCGGGAGAGAACATTCAGTACTTC
TRBJ2-1 many TRBV20-1 TRBD2 CSAQARGAGGEYEQFF TGCAGTGCTCAGGCCCGTGGGGCGGGAGGGGAGTATGAGCAGTTCTTC
TRBJ1-5 few TRBV23-1 TRBD1 CASSQSSSTPGQWSNQPQHF TGCGCCAGCAGTCAATCATCGTCTACCCCGGGACAGTGGAGCAATCAGCCCCAGCATTTT
TRBJ2-2 many TRBV2 TRBD1 CATSGTGGPGELFF TGTGCCACTTCCGGGACAGGGGGCCCCGGGGAGCTGTTTTTT
TRBJ2-7 - TRBV13 - CASSYASRYEQYF TGTGCCAGCAGCTACGCCTCGCGATACGAGCAGTACTTC
TRBJ2-3 many TRBV6-5 TRBD2 CASSYSWLADTDTQYF TGTGCCAGCAGTTACTCTTGGCTAGCGGACACAGATACGCAGTATTTT
TRBJ1-5 many TRBV28 - CASNGHQVSNQPQHF TGTGCCAGCAACGGACACCAAGTTAGCAATCAGCCCCAGCATTTT
TRBJ2-1 many TRBV19 - CASSPLGGPPGDEQFF TGTGCCAGTAGTCCCCTTGGAGGACCCCCTGGGGATGAGCAGTTCTTC
TRBJ2-1 few TRBV20-1 - CSARDISSYNEQFF TGCAGTGCTAGAGATATTAGCTCCTACAATGAGCAGTTCTTC
TRBJ2-5 - TRBV6-2/TRBV6-3 - CASSSLDEEAQYF TGTGCCAGCAGTTCACTTGACGAAGAGGCCCAGTACTTC
TRBJ2-6 many TRBV3-1 - CASSQGAGANVLTF TGTGCCAGCAGCCAAGGGGCTGGGGCCAACGTCCTGACTTTC
TRBJ2-7 - TRBV19 TRBD1 CASAQQGKQYF TGTGCCAGCGCTCAACAGGGGAAGCAGTACTTC
TRBJ2-3 many TRBV20-1 TRBD2 CSASGLAEYTQYF TGCAGTGCTAGCGGGCTAGCGGAATATACGCAGTATTTT
TRBJ2-6 many TRBV19 - CASSSLSGTGANVLTF TGTGCCAGTAGTAGCCTCTCAGGGACCGGGGCCAACGTCCTGACTTTC
TRBJ2-7 many TRBV6-5 - CASSRGASRTYEQYF TGTGCCAGCAGTCGTGGTGCTAGCCGTACCTACGAGCAGTACTTC
TRBJ2-1 many TRBV30 TRBD2 CAWAPAEVIWGTIYNEQFF TGTGCCTGGGCCCCGGCGGAGGTGATCTGGGGGACTATCTACAATGAGCAGTTCTTC
TRBJ2-5 many TRBV18 TRBD2 CASSTRQPGTSAETQYF TGTGCCAGCTCAACACGACAGCCCGGGACTAGCGCTGAGACCCAGTACTTC
TRBJ2-1 medium-sized TRBV30 - CAWSVGAVNNEQFF TGTGCCTGGAGTGTAGGGGCAGTGAACAATGAGCAGTTCTTC
TRBJ2-5 many TRBV25-1 - CASSEFGQQETQYF TGTGCCAGCAGTGAATTCGGACAGCAAGAGACCCAGTACTTC
TRBJ1-1 - TRBV12-3/TRBV12-4 - CARSLEPNTEAFF TGTGCCAGAAGCTTAGAACCTAACACTGAAGCTTTCTTT
TRBJ2-1 - TRBV19 - CASSIGAWGNEQFF TGTGCCAGTAGTATAGGAGCCTGGGGCAATGAGCAGTTCTTC
TRBJ2-3 many TRBV29-1 TRBD1 CSVTPGQGGDTQYF TGCAGCGTGACGCCGGGACAGGGTGGAGATACGCAGTATTTT
TRBJ2-7 many TRBV2 - CASTGQGGYEQYF TGTGCCAGCACTGGGCAGGGTGGCTACGAGCAGTACTTC
TRBJ2-2 many TRBV19 - CASRFGHSTGELFF TGTGCCTCTCGCTTCGGCCACTCCACCGGGGAGCTGTTTTTT
TRBJ1-1 many TRBV10-2 - CASSGYLIRPEAFF TGCGCCAGCAGTGGTTATTTGATTAGGCCTGAAGCTTTCTTT
TRBJ2-1 many TRBV25-1 - CASSGRTDYNEQFF TGTGCCAGCAGTGGCCGGACAGACTATAATGAGCAGTTCTTC
TRBJ2-1 many TRBV28 TRBD2 CASTRPGLAGGVEQFF TGTGCCAGCACCCGCCCGGGACTAGCGGGAGGCGTTGAGCAGTTCTTC
TRBJ2-1 many TRBV4-2 - CASSPLGGGVNEQFF TGTGCCAGCAGCCCGCTAGGGGGAGGGGTCAATGAGCAGTTCTTC
TRBJ2-5 many TRBV4-1 - CASSLIQKGYQETQYF TGCGCCAGCAGCCTCATTCAAAAAGGGTACCAAGAGACCCAGTACTTC
TRBJ2-7 many TRBV5-4 - CASSSGTNPYEQYF TGTGCCAGCAGTTCCGGGACAAATCCCTACGAGCAGTACTTC
TRBJ1-4 many TRBV19 - CASSALNVRVMFF TGTGCCAGTAGTGCCCTGAATGTCCGGGTTATGTTTTTT
TRBJ1-1 many TRBV28 TRBD1 CASSLGQMNTEAFF TGTGCCAGCAGCTTGGGACAGATGAACACTGAAGCTTTCTTT
TRBJ2-1 many TRBV20-1 TRBD2 CSARGTSGRYEQFF TGCAGTGCCCGTGGGACTAGCGGGAGATATGAGCAGTTCTTC
TRBJ2-7 many TRBV29-1 - CSVEGARDYEQYF TGCAGCGTTGAGGGAGCTAGGGACTACGAGCAGTACTTC
TRBJ2-1 many TRBV20-1 TRBD1 CSATASAAGTGTYNEQFF TGCAGTGCTACGGCGTCGGCCGCCGGGACAGGGACCTACAATGAGCAGTTCTTC
TRBJ2-5 - TRBV19 - CASSMGDSQETQYF TGTGCCAGTAGTATGGGAGACTCTCAAGAGACCCAGTACTTC
TRBJ2-7 many TRBV5-1 - CASSLNQGPTYEQYF TGCGCCAGCAGCCTCAATCAGGGCCCAACCTACGAGCAGTACTTC
TRBJ2-7 many TRBV20-1 TRBD2 CSATGAGLAGGSVHEQYF TGCAGTGCTACGGGGGCGGGGCTAGCGGGAGGGTCGGTCCACGAGCAGTACTTC